The rows below give T cell receptor beta chains drawn from one sample of a study of neurological immune-mediated disorders. TCRdb re-called the 5' RACE reads with MiXCR, one entry per CDR3 protein. The sample contains fewer than 70,000 distinct CDR3 sequences, roughly 9.7% of which appear only once. The specimen sequenced was PBMCs. The receptors originated from a man aged 25-40 years in good health. Each CDR3 is given with its conserved first and last residue. D genes are given only for firm matches. Clone size appears in some rows only: once, few, many, or a class for an expanded clone.

J gene,V gene,clone size,D gene,CDR3 protein,CDR3 DNA
TRBJ2-7,TRBV7-8,-,-,CASSTSRVGSYEQYF,TGTGCCAGCAGTACATCCAGGGTAGGCTCCTACGAGCAGTACTTC
TRBJ1-2,TRBV10-2,many,TRBD1,CASTPGQGGYGYTF,TGCGCCAGCACCCCGGGACAGGGAGGCTATGGCTACACCTTC
TRBJ2-1,TRBV7-3,many,-,CAPYLLNEQFF,TGTGCACCATACTTACTCAATGAGCAGTTCTTC
TRBJ2-7,TRBV5-1,many,TRBD2,CASRSGLAGGPGSYEQYF,TGCGCCAGCAGGAGTGGACTAGCGGGAGGGCCGGGATCCTACGAGCAGTACTTC
TRBJ1-3,TRBV29-1,many,-,CSVEDREGNTIYF,TGCAGCGTTGAAGATCGGGAGGGAAACACCATATATTTT
TRBJ2-1,TRBV9,-,-,CASSVASSNEQFF,TGTGCCAGCAGCGTAGCTAGCAGCAATGAGCAGTTCTTC
TRBJ1-5,TRBV6-2/TRBV6-3,many,-,CASRPGVRESNQPQHF,TGTGCCAGCAGGCCGGGCGTTAGAGAGTCCAATCAGCCCCAGCATTTT
TRBJ2-7,TRBV7-9,-,-,CASSLYDEQYF,TGTGCCAGCAGCTTATATGACGAGCAGTACTTC
TRBJ2-7,TRBV27,-,TRBD1,CAIIRQGPQYEQYF,TGTGCCATCATCAGACAGGGCCCCCAATACGAGCAGTACTTC
TRBJ2-7,TRBV3-1,many,TRBD1,CASSAGQDQQYF,TGTGCCAGCAGCGCGGGACAGGATCAGCAGTACTTC
TRBJ2-1,TRBV5-1,many,-,CASSYSATTYNEQFF,TGCGCCAGCAGCTACTCCGCGACTACCTACAATGAGCAGTTCTTC
TRBJ2-7,TRBV29-1,-,TRBD1,CSVSWTGPTYEQYF,TGCAGCGTTAGCTGGACAGGACCTACCTACGAGCAGTACTTC
TRBJ2-5,TRBV28,many,-,CASSLDPQETQYF,TGTGCCAGCAGTTTAGATCCCCAAGAGACCCAGTACTTC
TRBJ1-2,TRBV7-9,many,-,CASSLAGIYGYTF,TGTGCCAGCAGCTTAGCAGGGATCTATGGCTACACCTTC
TRBJ1-4,TRBV15,many,-,CATSRDATNNEKLFF,TGTGCCACCAGCAGAGATGCAACTAATAATGAAAAACTGTTTTTT
TRBJ2-3,TRBV5-1,many,TRBD2,CASSLVLAGAKDTQYF,TGCGCCAGCAGCTTGGTGTTAGCGGGAGCAAAAGATACGCAGTATTTT
TRBJ2-3,TRBV5-1,many,TRBD2,CASSRGLAGETDTQYF,TGCGCCAGCAGCAGGGGACTAGCGGGAGAAACAGATACGCAGTATTTT
TRBJ2-3,TRBV28,-,TRBD1,CASRLQGGTDTQYF,TGTGCCAGCAGGCTACAGGGGGGCACGGATACGCAGTATTTT
TRBJ2-7,TRBV28,many,-,CASSLGGAVSYEQYF,TGTGCCAGCAGTTTAGGGGGAGCCGTATCCTACGAGCAGTACTTC
TRBJ1-5,TRBV12-3/TRBV12-4,many,-,CASSPSNGNQPQHF,TGTGCCAGCAGTCCCTCGAATGGCAATCAGCCCCAGCATTTT
TRBJ1-5,TRBV28,-,-,CASSLWGVVNQPHHF,TGTGCCAGCAGTTTATGGGGGGTTGTCAATCAGCCCCACCATTTT
TRBJ2-6,TRBV7-8,many,TRBD2,CASSLVGGGGSGANVLTF,TGTGCCAGCAGCTTAGTTGGCGGGGGGGGCTCTGGGGCCAACGTCCTGACTTTC
TRBJ2-2,TRBV10-3,-,-,CAISERSQGNTGELFF,TGTGCCATCAGTGAGCGATCCCAGGGAAACACCGGGGAGCTGTTTTTT
TRBJ1-1,TRBV29-1,many,-,CSVKSQGGGTEAFF,TGCAGCGTTAAGTCCCAGGGAGGCGGGACTGAAGCTTTCTTT
TRBJ2-3,TRBV24-1,-,-,CATASGVADTQYF,TGTGCCACTGCCTCCGGCGTGGCAGATACGCAGTATTTT
TRBJ1-1,TRBV5-1,-,-,CASSPTGEGFAEAFF,TGCGCCAGCAGCCCCACAGGCGAGGGGTTCGCTGAAGCTTTCTTT
TRBJ2-7,TRBV5-1,many,TRBD2,CASSLAASGDRYYEQYF,TGCGCCAGCAGCTTGGCAGCTAGCGGGGACAGATACTACGAGCAGTACTTC
TRBJ2-3,TRBV20-1,many,TRBD2,CSASQDLAGDTQYF,TGCAGTGCTAGTCAAGATCTAGCGGGAGATACGCAGTATTTT
TRBJ2-3,TRBV27,-,TRBD2,CASSSRMVLAGVPGTETQYF,TGTGCCAGCAGTTCCAGGATGGTGCTAGCGGGAGTTCCCGGCACAGAAACGCAGTATTTT
TRBJ2-1,TRBV5-1,many,-,CASSLIDEQFF,TGCGCCAGCAGCTTGATAGATGAGCAGTTCTTC
TRBJ2-7,TRBV6-2/TRBV6-3,few,-,CASITGTGYEQYF,TGTGCCAGCATCACCGGAACAGGGTACGAGCAGTACTTC
TRBJ2-5,TRBV4-2,many,-,CASSQREGQETQYF,TGTGCCAGCAGCCAAAGAGAGGGCCAAGAGACCCAGTACTTC
TRBJ2-7,TRBV28,many,-,CASTVATYEQYF,TGTGCCAGCACGGTGGCCACCTACGAGCAGTACTTC